The sample holds a few counts of the clone carrying this T cell receptor beta chain. As yet, its antigen is unknown. Axillary draining lymph nodes of breast cancer patients supplied the node samples. Germline trimming cut 6 bases from V and 7 bases from J; bases unmatched to any gene: 3. The germline gives CDR1 SNHLY, CDR2 FYNNEI. The CDR3 totals 13 residues. This record belongs to a study of breast tumors, draining lymph nodes, adjacent tissues. From the multiplex PCR reads, TCRdb called clonotypes with MiXCR, one entry per CDR3 protein. This sample carries more than 100,000 distinct CDR3 sequences, about 22% of them seen once, and the ten largest clones take 2.5% to 3%. Study-level points and caveats: Findings are consistent with lymph node origin and intratumoral expansion of most tumor T cells. The lymph node origin of tumor T cells was framed as consistent with a hypothesis, not demonstrated. Tumor and nontumor repertoires were significantly more similar in luminal-like than in basal-like breast cancer.

The sequencing input was axillary lymph node tissue. The TCR originated in a female donor with breast cancer. Some clones in this sample may be carry-over from other donors' samples. This chain links TRBV2 with TRBJ1-2; 12 positions agree with TRBD1. The CDR3 nucleotides read TGTGCCAGCAGGGGGACAGGGGGCATTGGCTACACCTTC. Translation gives CASRGTGGIGYTF. Together with reference TRBV2 and TRBJ1-2, the CDR3 gives the full variable domain: EPEVTQTPSHQVTQMGQEVILRCVPISNHLYFYWYRQILGQKVEFLVSFYNNEISEKSEIFDDQFSVERPDGSNFTLKIRSTKLEDSAMYFCASRGTGGIGYTFGSGTRLTVV.